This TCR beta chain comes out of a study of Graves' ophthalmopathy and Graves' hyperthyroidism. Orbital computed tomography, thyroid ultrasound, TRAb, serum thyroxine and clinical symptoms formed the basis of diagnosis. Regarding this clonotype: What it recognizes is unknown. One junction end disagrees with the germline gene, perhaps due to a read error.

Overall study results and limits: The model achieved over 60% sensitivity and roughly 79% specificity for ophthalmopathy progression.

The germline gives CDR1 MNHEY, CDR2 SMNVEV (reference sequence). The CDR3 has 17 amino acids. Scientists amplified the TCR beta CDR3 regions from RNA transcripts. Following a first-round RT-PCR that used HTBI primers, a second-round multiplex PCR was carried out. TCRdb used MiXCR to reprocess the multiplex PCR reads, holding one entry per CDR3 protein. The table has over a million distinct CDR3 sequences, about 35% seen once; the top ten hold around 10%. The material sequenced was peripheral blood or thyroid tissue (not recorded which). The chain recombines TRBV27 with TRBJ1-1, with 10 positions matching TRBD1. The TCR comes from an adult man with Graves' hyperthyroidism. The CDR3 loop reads CASSPLHRDRGPTEASF. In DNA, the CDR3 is TGTGCCAGCAGCCCCCTTCACCGGGACAGGGGACCCACTGAAGCTTCCTTT.